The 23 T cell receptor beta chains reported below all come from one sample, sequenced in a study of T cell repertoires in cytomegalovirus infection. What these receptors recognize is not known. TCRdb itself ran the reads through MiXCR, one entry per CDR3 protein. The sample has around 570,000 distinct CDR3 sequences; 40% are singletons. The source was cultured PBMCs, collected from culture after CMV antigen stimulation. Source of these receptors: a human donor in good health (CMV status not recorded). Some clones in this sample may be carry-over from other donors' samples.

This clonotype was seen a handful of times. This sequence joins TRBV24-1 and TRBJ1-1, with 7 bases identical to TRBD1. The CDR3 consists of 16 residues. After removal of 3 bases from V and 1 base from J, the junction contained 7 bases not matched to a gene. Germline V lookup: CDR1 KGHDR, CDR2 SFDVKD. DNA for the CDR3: TGTGCCACCAGTGATCTACAGGGACAGCCGAACACTGAAGCTTTCTTT. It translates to CATSDLQGQPNTEAFF.

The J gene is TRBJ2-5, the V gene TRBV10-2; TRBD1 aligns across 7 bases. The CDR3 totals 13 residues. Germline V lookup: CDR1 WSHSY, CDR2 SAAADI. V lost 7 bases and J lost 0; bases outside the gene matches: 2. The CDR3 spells CASKGQNQETQYF. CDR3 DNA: TGCGCCAGCAAGGGACAGAACCAAGAGACCCAGTACTTC.

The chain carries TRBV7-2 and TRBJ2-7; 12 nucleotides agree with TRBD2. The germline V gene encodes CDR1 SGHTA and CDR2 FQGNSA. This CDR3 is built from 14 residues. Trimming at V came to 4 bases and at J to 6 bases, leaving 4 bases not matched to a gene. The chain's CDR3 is CASSSGLAGTEQYF. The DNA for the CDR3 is TGTGCCAGCAGCTCAGGACTAGCGGGGACCGAGCAGTACTTC.

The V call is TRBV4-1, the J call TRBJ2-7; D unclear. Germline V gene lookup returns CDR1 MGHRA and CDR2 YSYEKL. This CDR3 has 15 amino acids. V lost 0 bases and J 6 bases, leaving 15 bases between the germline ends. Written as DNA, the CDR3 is TGCGCCAGCAGCCAAGAGGGTCGGGCACAGTCCGAGCAGTACTTC. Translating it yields CASSQEGRAQSEQYF.

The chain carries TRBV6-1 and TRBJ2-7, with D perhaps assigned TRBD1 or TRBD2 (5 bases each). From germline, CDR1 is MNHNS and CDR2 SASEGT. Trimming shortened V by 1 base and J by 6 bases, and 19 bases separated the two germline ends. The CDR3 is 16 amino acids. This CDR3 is CASSEDEGRAYSEQYF. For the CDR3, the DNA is TGTGCCAGCAGTGAAGACGAGGGCAGGGCATATTCCGAGCAGTACTTC.

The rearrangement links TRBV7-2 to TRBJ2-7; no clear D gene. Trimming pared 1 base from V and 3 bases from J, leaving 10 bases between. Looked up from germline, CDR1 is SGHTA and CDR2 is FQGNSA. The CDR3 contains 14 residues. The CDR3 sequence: CASSLVKGFYEQYF. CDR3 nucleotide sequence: TGTGCCAGCAGCTTAGTTAAGGGTTTCTACGAGCAGTACTTC.

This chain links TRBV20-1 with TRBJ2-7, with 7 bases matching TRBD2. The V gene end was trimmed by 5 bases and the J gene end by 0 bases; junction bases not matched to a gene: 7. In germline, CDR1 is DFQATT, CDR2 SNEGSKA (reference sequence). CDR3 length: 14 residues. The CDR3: CSASSGLVSYEQYF. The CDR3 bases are TGCAGTGCTTCTAGCGGCCTCGTCTCCTACGAGCAGTACTTC.

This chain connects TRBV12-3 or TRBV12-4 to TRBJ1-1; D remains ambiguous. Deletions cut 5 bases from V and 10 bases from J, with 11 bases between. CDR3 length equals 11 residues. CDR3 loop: CASSSSGVAFF. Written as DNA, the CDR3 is TGTGCCAGCAGTAGTTCCGGAGTAGCTTTCTTT.

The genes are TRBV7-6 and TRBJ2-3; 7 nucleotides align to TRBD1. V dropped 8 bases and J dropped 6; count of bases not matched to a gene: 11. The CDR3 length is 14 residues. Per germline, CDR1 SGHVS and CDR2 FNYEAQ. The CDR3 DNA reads TGTGCCAGCCGCATAGGGGACAGTGTGGATACGCAGTATTTT. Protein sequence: CASRIGDSVDTQYF.

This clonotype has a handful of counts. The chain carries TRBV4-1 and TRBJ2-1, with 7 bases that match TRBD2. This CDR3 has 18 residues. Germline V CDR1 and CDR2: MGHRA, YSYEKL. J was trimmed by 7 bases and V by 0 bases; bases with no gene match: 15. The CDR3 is CASSQDFGGSSLRNEQFF. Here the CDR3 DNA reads TGCGCCAGCAGCCAAGATTTCGGCGGGAGTTCACTCAGGAATGAGCAGTTCTTC.

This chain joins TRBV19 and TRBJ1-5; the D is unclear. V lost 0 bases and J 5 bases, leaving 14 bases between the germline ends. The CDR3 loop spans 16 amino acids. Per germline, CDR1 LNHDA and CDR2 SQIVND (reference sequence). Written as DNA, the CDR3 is TGTGCCAGTAGTATAGAAGGCGACGACTGGGATCAGCCCCAGCATTTT. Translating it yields CASSIEGDDWDQPQHF.

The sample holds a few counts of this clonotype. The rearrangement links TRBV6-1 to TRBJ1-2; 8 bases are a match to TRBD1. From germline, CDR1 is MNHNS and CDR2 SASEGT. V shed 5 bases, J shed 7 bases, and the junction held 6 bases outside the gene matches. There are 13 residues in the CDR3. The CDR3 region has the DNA TGTGCCAGCAGTTTCAGGGGGCATGGTGGCTACACCTTC. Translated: CASSFRGHGGYTF.

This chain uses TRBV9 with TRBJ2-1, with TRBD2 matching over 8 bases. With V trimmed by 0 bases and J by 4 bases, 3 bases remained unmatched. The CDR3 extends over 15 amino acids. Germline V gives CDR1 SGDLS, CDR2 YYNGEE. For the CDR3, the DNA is TGTGCCAGCAGCGTAGACGGGAGGGAATACAATGAGCAGTTCTTC. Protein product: CASSVDGREYNEQFF.

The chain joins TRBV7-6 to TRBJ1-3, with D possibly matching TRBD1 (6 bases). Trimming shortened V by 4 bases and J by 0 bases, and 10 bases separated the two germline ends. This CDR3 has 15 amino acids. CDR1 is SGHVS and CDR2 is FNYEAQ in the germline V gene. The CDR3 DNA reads TGTGCCAGCAGCTGGGGGGGCGGCTCTGGAAACACCATATATTTT. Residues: CASSWGGGSGNTIYF.

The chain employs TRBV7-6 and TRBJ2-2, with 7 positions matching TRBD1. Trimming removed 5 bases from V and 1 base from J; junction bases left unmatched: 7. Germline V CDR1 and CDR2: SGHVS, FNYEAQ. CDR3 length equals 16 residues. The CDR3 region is CASSRPGTENTGELFF. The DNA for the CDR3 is TGTGCCAGCAGCCGCCCCGGGACAGAGAACACCGGGGAGCTGTTTTTT.

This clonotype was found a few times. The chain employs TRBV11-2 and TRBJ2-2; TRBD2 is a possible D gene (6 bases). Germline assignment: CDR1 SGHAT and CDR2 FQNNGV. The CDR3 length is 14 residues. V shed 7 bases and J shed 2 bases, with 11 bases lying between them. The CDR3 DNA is TGTGCCAGCATCGGGACTGGAAACACCGGGGAGCTGTTTTTT. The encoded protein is CASIGTGNTGELFF.

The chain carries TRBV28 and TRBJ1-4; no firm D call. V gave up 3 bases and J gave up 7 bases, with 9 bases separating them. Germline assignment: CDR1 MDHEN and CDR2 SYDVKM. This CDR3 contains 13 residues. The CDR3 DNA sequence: TGTGCCAGCAGTTTGAGGTTTTTTGAAAAACTGTTTTTT. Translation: CASSLRFFEKLFF.

The CDR3 coding sequence is TGTGCCAGCAGCTTAGTGCTAACAGATACGCAGTATTTT. Its translation: CASSLVLTDTQYF. This chain links TRBV7-9 with TRBJ2-3; D not certain. Trimming left V 1 base short and J 3 bases short, with 5 bases between. CDR3 length: 13 residues. Germline V gene sequence: CDR1 SEHNR, CDR2 FQNEAQ (reference sequence).

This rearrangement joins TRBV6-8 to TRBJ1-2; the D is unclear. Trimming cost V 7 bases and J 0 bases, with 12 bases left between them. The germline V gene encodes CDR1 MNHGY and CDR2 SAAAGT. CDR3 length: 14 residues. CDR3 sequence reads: CASTDRASNYGYTF. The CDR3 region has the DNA TGTGCCAGCACCGACCGCGCCTCTAACTATGGCTACACCTTC.

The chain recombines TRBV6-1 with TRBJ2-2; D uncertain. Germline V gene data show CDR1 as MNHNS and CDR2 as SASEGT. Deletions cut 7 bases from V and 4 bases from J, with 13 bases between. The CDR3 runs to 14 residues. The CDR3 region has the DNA TGTGCCAGCACGCGCGACCTCCCCACCGGGGAGCTGTTTTTT. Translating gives CASTRDLPTGELFF.

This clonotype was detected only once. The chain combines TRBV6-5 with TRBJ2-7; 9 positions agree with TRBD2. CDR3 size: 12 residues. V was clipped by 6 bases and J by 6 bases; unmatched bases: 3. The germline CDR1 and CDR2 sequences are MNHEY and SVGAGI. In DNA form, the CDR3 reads TGTGCCAGCAGGGGCGGGAGGGGCGAGCAGTACTTC. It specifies CASRGGRGEQYF.

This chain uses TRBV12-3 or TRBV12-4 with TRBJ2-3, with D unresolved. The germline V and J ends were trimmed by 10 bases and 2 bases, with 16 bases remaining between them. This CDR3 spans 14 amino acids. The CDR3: CAISVSANTDTQYF. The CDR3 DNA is TGTGCCATTTCGGTATCGGCCAACACAGATACGCAGTATTTT.

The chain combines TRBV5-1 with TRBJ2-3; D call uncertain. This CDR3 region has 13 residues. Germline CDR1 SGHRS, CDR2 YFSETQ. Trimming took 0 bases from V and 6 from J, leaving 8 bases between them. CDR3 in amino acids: CASSLDSVDTQYF. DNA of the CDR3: TGCGCCAGCAGCTTGGACAGTGTGGATACGCAGTATTTT.